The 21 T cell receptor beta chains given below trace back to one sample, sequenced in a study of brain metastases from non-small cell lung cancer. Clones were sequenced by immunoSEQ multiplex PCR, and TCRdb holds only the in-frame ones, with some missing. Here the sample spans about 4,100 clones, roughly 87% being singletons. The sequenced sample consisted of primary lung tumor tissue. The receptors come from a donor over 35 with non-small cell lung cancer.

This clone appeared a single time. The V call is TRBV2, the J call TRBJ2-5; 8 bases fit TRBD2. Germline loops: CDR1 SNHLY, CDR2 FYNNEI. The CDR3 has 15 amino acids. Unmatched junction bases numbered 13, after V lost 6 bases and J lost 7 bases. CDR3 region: CASSAMTSAVGTQYF. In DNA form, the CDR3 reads TGTGCCAGCAGCGCGATGACTAGCGCGGTAGGGACCCAGTACTTC.

The CDR3 spells CASSLEDRTPYEQYF. For the CDR3, the DNA is TGTGCCAGCAGCTTGGAGGACAGGACCCCCTACGAGCAGTACTTC. The chain recombines TRBV5-4 with TRBJ2-7; 7 bases agree with TRBD1. The CDR3 sequence is 15 residues long. CDR1 and CDR2 (germline): SGHNT, YYREEE (reference sequence). J gave up 2 bases and V 0 bases, and 5 bases lay outside the gene matches. Using reference TRBV5-4 and TRBJ2-7 for the parts outside the CDR3, the full variable domain is ETGVTQSPTHLIKTRGQQVTLRCSSQSGHNTVSWYQQALGQGPQFIFQYYREEENGRGNFPPRFSGLQFPNYSSELNVNALELDDSALYLCASSLEDRTPYEQYFGPGTRLTVT.

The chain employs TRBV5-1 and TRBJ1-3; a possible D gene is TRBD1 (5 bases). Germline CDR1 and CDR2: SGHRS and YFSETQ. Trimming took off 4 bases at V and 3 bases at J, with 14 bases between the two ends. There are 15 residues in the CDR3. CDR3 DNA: TGCGCCAGCAGCATTGACGGTAGGGGTGGAAACACCATATATTTT. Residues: CASSIDGRGGNTIYF.

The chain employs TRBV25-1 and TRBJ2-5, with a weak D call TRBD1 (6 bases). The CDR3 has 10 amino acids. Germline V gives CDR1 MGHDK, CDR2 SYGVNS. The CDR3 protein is CAAGEETQYF. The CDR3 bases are TGTGCAGCAGGGGAAGAGACCCAGTACTTC.

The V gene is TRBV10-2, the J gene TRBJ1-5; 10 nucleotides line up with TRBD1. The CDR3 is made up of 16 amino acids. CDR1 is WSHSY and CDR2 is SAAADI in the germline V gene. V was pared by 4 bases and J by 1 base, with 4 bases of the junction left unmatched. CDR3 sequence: CASSGGQGTSNQPQHF. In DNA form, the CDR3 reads TGCGCCAGCAGTGGGGGACAGGGGACGAGCAATCAGCCCCAGCATTTT.

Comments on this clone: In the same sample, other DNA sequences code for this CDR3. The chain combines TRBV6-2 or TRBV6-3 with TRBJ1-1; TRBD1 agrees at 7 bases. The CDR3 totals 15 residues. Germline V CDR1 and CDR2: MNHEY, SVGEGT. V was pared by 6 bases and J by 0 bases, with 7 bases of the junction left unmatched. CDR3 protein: CASRPFGTVNTEAFF. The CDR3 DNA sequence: TGTGCCAGCAGGCCTTTCGGGACAGTGAACACTGAAGCTTTCTTT.

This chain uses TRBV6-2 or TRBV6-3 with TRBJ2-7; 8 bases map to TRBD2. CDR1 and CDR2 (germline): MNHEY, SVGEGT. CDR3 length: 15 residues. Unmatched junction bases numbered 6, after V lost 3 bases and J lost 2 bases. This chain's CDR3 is CASSYFGGGPYEQYF. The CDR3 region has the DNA TGTGCCAGCAGTTATTTTGGCGGGGGGCCCTACGAGCAGTACTTC.

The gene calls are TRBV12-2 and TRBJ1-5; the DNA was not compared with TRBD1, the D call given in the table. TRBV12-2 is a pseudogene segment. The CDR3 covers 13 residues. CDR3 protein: CASRGVSNQPQHF. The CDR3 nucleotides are TGTGCAAGTCGAGGGGTAAGCAATCAGCCCCAGCATTTT.

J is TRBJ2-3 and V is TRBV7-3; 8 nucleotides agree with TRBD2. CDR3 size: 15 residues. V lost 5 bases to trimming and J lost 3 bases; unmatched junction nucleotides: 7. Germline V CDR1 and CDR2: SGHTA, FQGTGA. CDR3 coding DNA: TGTGCCAGCAGCGCCTTAGCGGGGCGTACAGATACGCAGTATTTT. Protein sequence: CASSALAGRTDTQYF.

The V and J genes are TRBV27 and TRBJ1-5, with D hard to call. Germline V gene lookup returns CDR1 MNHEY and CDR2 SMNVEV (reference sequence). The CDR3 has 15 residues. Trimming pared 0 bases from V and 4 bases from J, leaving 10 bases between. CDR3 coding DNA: TGTGCCAGCAGTTTATCGTGGGGTGGGAATCAGCCCCAGCATTTT. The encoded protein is CASSLSWGGNQPQHF.

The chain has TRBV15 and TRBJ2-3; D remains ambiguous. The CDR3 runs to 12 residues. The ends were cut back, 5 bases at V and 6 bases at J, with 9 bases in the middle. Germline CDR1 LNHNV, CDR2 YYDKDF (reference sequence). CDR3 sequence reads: CATSLPEDTQYF. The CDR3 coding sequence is TGTGCCACCAGCCTTCCGGAGGATACGCAGTATTTT. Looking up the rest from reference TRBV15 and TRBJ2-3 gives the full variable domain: DAMVIQNPRYQVTQFGKPVTLSCSQTLNHNVMYWYQQKSSQAPKLLFHYYDKDFNNEADTPDNFQSRRPNTSFCFLDIRSPGLGDTAMYLCATSLPEDTQYFGPGTRLTVL.

The CDR3 region has the DNA TGTGCCAGCTCACCACCCCCGGGGTGGGTCGGATGGGAGACCCAGTACTTC. The encoded protein is CASSPPPGWVGWETQYF. The chain combines TRBV18 with TRBJ2-5; weak D call: TRBD2 (5 bases). Deletions cut 0 bases from V and 5 bases from J, with 19 bases between. Germline assignment: CDR1 KGHSH and CDR2 LQKENI. The CDR3 is 17 amino acids.

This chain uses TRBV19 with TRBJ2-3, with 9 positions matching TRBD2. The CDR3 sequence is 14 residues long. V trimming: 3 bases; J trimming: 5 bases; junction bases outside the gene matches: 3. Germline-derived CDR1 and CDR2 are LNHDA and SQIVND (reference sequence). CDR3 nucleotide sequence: TGTGCCAGTAGTATGACGACTAGCGGAGATACGCAGTATTTT. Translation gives CASSMTTSGDTQYF.

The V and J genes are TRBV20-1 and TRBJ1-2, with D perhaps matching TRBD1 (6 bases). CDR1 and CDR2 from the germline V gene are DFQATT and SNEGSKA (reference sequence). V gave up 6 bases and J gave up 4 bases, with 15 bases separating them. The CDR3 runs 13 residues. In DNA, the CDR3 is TGCAGTGCCAGTGGGGGCGGGGGCTATGGCTACACCTTC. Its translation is CSASGGGGYGYTF.

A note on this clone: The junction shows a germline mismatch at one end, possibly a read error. CDR3 DNA sequence: TGCGCCAGCAGCTTTGGGGGAACAGGGGCTAGTAATTCATCCCTCCACTTT. Encoded protein: CASSFGGTGASNSSLHF. The chain links TRBV5-1 to TRBJ1-6; TRBD1 agrees at 7 bases. The length of the CDR3 is 17 residues. Germline V lookup: CDR1 SGHRS, CDR2 YFSETQ.

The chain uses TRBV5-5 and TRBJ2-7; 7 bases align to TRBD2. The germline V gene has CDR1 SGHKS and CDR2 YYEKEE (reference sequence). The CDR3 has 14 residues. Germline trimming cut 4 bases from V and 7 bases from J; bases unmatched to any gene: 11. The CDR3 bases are TGTGCCAGCAGCGCCCGACTAGCATCGGGGGAGCAGTACTTC. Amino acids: CASSARLASGEQYF.

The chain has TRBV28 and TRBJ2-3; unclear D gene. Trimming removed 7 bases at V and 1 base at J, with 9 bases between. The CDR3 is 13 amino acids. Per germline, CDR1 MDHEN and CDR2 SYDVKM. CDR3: CASTGGGTDTQYF. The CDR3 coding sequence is TGTGCCAGCACTGGTGGGGGCACAGATACGCAGTATTTT. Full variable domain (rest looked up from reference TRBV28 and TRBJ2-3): DVKVTQSSRYLVKRTGEKVFLECVQDMDHENMFWYRQDPGLGLRLIYFSYDVKMKEKGDIPEGYSVSREKKERFSLILESASTNQTSMYLCASTGGGTDTQYFGPGTRLTVL.

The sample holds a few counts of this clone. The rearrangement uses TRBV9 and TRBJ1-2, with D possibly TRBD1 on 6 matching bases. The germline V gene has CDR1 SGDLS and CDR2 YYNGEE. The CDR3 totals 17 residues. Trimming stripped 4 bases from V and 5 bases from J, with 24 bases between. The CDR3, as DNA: TGTGCCAGCAGCTGGGGGGACAAGGCCCGCCCGAGGTATGGCTACACCTTC. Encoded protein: CASSWGDKARPRYGYTF.

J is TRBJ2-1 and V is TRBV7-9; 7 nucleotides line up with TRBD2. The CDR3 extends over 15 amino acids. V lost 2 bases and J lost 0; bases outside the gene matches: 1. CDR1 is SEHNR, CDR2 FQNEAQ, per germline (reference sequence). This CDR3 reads CASSLRGDSYNEQFF. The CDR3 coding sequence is TGTGCCAGCAGCTTACGGGGGGACTCCTACAATGAGCAGTTCTTC.

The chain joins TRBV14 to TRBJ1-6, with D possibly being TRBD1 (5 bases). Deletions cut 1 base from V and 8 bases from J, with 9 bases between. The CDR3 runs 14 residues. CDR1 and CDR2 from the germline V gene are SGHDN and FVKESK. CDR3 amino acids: CASSQAQGYSPLHF. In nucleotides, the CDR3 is TGTGCCAGCAGCCAAGCCCAGGGTTATTCACCCCTCCACTTT.

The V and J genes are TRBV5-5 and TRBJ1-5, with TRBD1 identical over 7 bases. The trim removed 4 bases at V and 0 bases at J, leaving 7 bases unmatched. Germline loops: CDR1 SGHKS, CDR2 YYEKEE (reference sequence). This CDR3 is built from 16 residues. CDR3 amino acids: CASSTDREGSNQPQHF. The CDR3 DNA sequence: TGTGCCAGCAGCACCGACAGGGAGGGTAGCAATCAGCCCCAGCATTTT.